One and the same sample provided the 4 T cell receptor beta chains below, sequenced in a study of T cells in Graves' hyperthyroidism and ophthalmopathy. What was amplified from RNA transcripts were TCR beta CDR3 regions. Researchers ran a first-round RT-PCR on the TCR CDR3 using the HTBI primer set. MiXCR, applied by TCRdb to the multiplex PCR reads, yields one record per CDR3 protein. Among around 200,000 distinct CDR3 sequences, around 16% were seen once, and the ten largest hold about 45%. The sequenced sample was blood. The receptors derive from a man in his forties or fifties with Graves' hyperthyroidism.

Only a few counts were recorded for this clonotype. A read error may account for a junction end that differs from germline. V usage is TRBV2 and J usage is TRBJ2-7, with unresolved D. Germline V gene lookup returns CDR1 SNHLY and CDR2 FYNNEI. The CDR3 extends over 12 amino acids. CDR3 nucleotide sequence: TGTACCAGCAGTGAACCCAATTACGAGCAGTACTTC. Its protein product is CTSSEPNYEQYF.

This clonotype was seen repeatedly, ten times or more. The chain couples TRBV28 to TRBJ2-7, with TRBD1 identical over 7 bases. V gave up 5 bases and J gave up 7 bases; unmatched junction bases: 8. CDR3 length: 13 amino acids. Germline V lookup: CDR1 MDHEN, CDR2 SYDVKM. The CDR3 here is CASSRQGLEEQYF. DNA for the CDR3: TGTGCCAGCAGTCGACAGGGTTTGGAGGAGCAGTACTTC. Variable domain in full (rest from reference TRBV28 and TRBJ2-7): DVKVTQSSRYLVKRTGEKVFLECVQDMDHENMFWYRQDPGLGLRLIYFSYDVKMKEKGDIPEGYSVSREKKERFSLILESASTNQTSMYLCASSRQGLEEQYFGPGTRLTVT.

This clonotype appeared many times. The V call is TRBV10-3, the J call TRBJ2-1, with D perhaps matching TRBD2 (7 bases). The CDR3 totals 14 residues. Trimming stripped 10 bases from V and 6 bases from J, with 19 bases between. Germline V gene lookup returns CDR1 ENHRY and CDR2 SYGVKD. The CDR3 sequence: CATSRGATGNEQFF. The DNA for the CDR3 is TGTGCCACGAGTCGGGGGGCCACGGGCAATGAGCAGTTCTTC.

This clonotype was counted ten times or more. The chain employs TRBV6-1 and TRBJ1-1, with 9 bases aligning to TRBD1. CDR1 and CDR2 from the germline V gene are MNHNS and SASEGT. The junction had 15 bases not matched to a gene; V was cut back by 6 bases and J by 10 bases. This CDR3 comprises 15 residues. CDR3 residues: CASRPSPGTGLGAFF. CDR3 DNA: TGTGCCAGCAGGCCAAGCCCTGGGACAGGGCTTGGAGCTTTCTTT.